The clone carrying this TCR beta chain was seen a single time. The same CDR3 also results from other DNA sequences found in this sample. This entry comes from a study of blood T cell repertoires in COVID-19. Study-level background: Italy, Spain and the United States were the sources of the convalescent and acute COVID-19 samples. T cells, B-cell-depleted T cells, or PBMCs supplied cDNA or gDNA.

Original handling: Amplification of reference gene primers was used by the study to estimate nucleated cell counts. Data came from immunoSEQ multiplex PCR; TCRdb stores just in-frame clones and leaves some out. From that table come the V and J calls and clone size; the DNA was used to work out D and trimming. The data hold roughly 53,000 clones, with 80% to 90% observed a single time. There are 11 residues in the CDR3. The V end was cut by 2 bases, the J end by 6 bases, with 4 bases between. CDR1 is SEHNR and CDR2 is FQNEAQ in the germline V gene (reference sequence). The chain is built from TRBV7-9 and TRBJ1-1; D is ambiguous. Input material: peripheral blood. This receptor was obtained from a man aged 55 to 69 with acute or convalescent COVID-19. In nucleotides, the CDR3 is TGTGCCAGCAGCTTACAGGCTGAAGCTTTCTTT. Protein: CASSLQAEAFF.